Presented here are 19 T cell receptor beta chains from one specimen sequenced in a study of cytomegalovirus exposure and HLA in healthy donors. PCR involved 60 Vbeta and 13 Jbeta primers. Repertoires were generated with immunoSEQ multiplex PCR, while TCRdb's copy carries only in-frame clones and drops some. The data contain 90,000 to 130,000 clones, 82% of them seen just once; the ten biggest clones take up about a fifth. The sample was PBMCs. The source is a man aged 25-45 years in good health and CMV-seropositive.

The chain couples TRBV7-3 to TRBJ1-1; no definite D call. CDR3 length equals 13 residues. V gave up 3 bases and J gave up 3 bases, with 8 bases separating them. Germline values: CDR1 SGHTA, CDR2 FQGTGA. The CDR3 region has the DNA TGTGCCAGCAGCTTTTCCGGGGACACTGAAGCTTTCTTT. This gives the protein CASSFSGDTEAFF.

The genes are TRBV5-6 and TRBJ2-1; a possible D gene is TRBD2 (7 bases). Deletions cut 0 bases from V and 4 bases from J, with 17 bases between. The length of the CDR3 is 17 residues. Germline CDR1 is SGHDT and CDR2 is YYEEEE. The CDR3 sequence: CASSLEAGVGGYNEQFF. The DNA of the CDR3 is TGTGCCAGCAGCTTGGAGGCGGGGGTAGGGGGATACAATGAGCAGTTCTTC.

In DNA form, the CDR3 reads TGTGCCAGCAGCGACGGGAGATTGGAAGAAAAACTGTTTTTT. Translated: CASSDGRLEEKLFF. This chain joins TRBV5-6 and TRBJ1-4, with D unclear. The CDR3 contains 14 residues. V was shortened by 4 bases and J by 8 bases, with 15 bases between the two germline ends. Germline CDR1 and CDR2: SGHDT and YYEEEE.

The chain recombines TRBV19 with TRBJ1-2; TRBD1 matches 8 bases. CDR3 length equals 15 residues. CDR1 is LNHDA, CDR2 SQIVND, per germline (reference sequence). V gave up 5 bases and J gave up 4 bases; unmatched junction bases: 9. In DNA, the CDR3 is TGTGCCAGTAGTGCGCAGGGGGCTACCGGCTATGGCTACACCTTC. Protein sequence: CASSAQGATGYGYTF.

The chain combines TRBV29-1 with TRBJ2-1; 8 bases are shared with TRBD2. This CDR3 has 17 amino acids. Trimming removed 3 bases from V and 4 bases from J; junction bases left unmatched: 14. CDR1 is SQVTM, CDR2 ANQGSEA, per germline. The CDR3 DNA sequence: TGCAGCGTTGACAATCCCTCCACGGGGGGGAATTACAATGAGCAGTTCTTC. This translates into CSVDNPSTGGNYNEQFF.

This clone appeared a few times. The genes are TRBV5-1 and TRBJ1-2; D is possibly TRBD1 (6 bases). V was trimmed by 4 bases and J by 8 bases, leaving 21 bases between them. Germline CDR1 reads SGHRS; CDR2 reads YFSETQ. The CDR3 runs 15 residues. The CDR3 nucleotides are TGCGCCAGCAGCCAGGGGCCGGGACGGCCGAGCGGCTACACCTTC. Its protein is CASSQGPGRPSGYTF.

V is TRBV4-1 and J is TRBJ1-1, with TRBD1 identical over 7 bases. The CDR3 covers 15 residues. The V gene's germline CDR1 is MGHRA and CDR2 YSYEKL. Unmatched junction bases numbered 7, after V lost 1 base and J lost 5 bases. The CDR3 reads CASSQVDRDETEAFF. The CDR3 nucleotides read TGCGCCAGCAGCCAAGTTGACAGGGACGAAACTGAAGCTTTCTTT.

The V call is TRBV7-2, the J call TRBJ2-1; 7 nucleotides match TRBD1. CDR3 length: 15 residues. The V segment lost 5 bases and the J segment 2 bases; nucleotides outside the gene matches: 6. In germline, CDR1 is SGHTA, CDR2 FQGNSA. CDR3 region: CASSHGTAAYNEQFF. CDR3 sequence (DNA): TGTGCCAGCAGCCACGGGACAGCCGCCTACAATGAGCAGTTCTTC.

The J gene is TRBJ1-5, the V gene TRBV25-1; tentative D call: TRBD1 (5 bases). The CDR3 contains 16 residues. With 10 bases removed from V and 4 bases from J, the gap between germline ends came to 23 bases. Germline CDR1 is MGHDK and CDR2 is SYGVNS. In nucleotides, the CDR3 is TGTGCCACCATAGGGGCCAGGGCGGAAGTTAATCAGCCCCAGCATTTT. The encoded protein is CATIGARAEVNQPQHF.

This clone came up once. The rearrangement joins TRBV6-1 to TRBJ2-7; D might be TRBD1 (6 bases). V was shortened by 2 bases and J by 2 bases, with 10 bases between the two germline ends. The CDR3 length is 14 residues. Germline values: CDR1 MNHNS, CDR2 SASEGT. CDR3 sequence: CASSETRGTYEQYV. CDR3 nucleotide sequence: TGTGCCAGCAGTGAAACCAGGGGAACCTACGAGCAGTACGTC.

J is TRBJ2-3 and V is TRBV7-9; 14 bases match TRBD2. Germline values: CDR1 SEHNR, CDR2 FQNEAQ (reference sequence). The junction had 7 bases not matched to a gene; V was cut back by 8 bases and J by 6 bases. The CDR3 contains 15 residues. In nucleotides, the CDR3 is TGTGCCAGCGGGGGACTAGCGGGAGTAACGGATACGCAGTATTTT. This translates into CASGGLAGVTDTQYF. The full variable domain, rest sourced from reference TRBV7-9 and TRBJ2-3, is DTGVSQNPRHKITKRGQNVTFRCDPISEHNRLYWYRQTLGQGPEFLTYFQNEAQLEKSRLLSDRFSAERPKGSFSTLEIQRTEQGDSAMYLCASGGLAGVTDTQYFGPGTRLTVL.

The table lists this clone with a few counts. The CDR3 sequence is CASSLAGGGYTEAFF. The CDR3 bases are TGCGCCAGCAGCTTGGCCGGGGGGGGCTACACTGAAGCTTTCTTT. The chain employs TRBV5-1 and TRBJ1-1; TRBD1 might be the D (6 bases). Germline V gene data show CDR1 as SGHRS and CDR2 as YFSETQ. Deletions cut 0 bases from V and 3 bases from J, with 12 bases between. This CDR3 region has 15 residues.

This clone was seen just once. V is TRBV25-1 and J is TRBJ1-2, with D uncertain. Trimming pared 6 bases from V and 7 bases from J, leaving 15 bases between. The CDR3 sequence is 13 residues long. CDR1 is MGHDK and CDR2 is SYGVNS in the germline V gene. The CDR3 loop is CASSAAQVTGYTF. The CDR3 DNA is TGTGCCAGCAGCGCTGCTCAGGTGACTGGCTACACCTTC.

V gene TRBV4-1 combines with J gene TRBJ1-1; the match to TRBD1 covers 8 bases. The junction had 8 bases not matched to a gene; V was cut back by 6 bases and J by 5 bases. This CDR3 comprises 14 residues. The germline V gene encodes CDR1 MGHRA and CDR2 YSYEKL. CDR3: CASRRGQGETEAFF. The CDR3 nucleotides read TGCGCCAGCAGACGCGGACAGGGAGAGACTGAAGCTTTCTTT.

In DNA form, the CDR3 reads TGTGCCAGCACGACAGGGGGGTGGAAAAGATCAGAAAAACTGTTTTTT. The encoded protein is CASTTGGWKRSEKLFF. The chain carries TRBV19 and TRBJ1-4; TRBD1 matches at 9 bases. V lost 9 bases, J lost 8 bases, and 16 bases stayed unmatched. Germline values: CDR1 LNHDA, CDR2 SQIVND (reference sequence). CDR3 length: 16 amino acids.

This clone was counted a few times. The chain carries TRBV6-4 and TRBJ2-2; possibly TRBD1 for D (6 bases). The length of the CDR3 is 14 residues. With 3 bases removed from V and 3 bases from J, the gap between germline ends came to 8 bases. CDR1 MRHNA and CDR2 SNTAGT come from the germline V gene. CDR3 DNA: TGTGCCAGCAGTGAACAGGGAGACACCGGGGAGCTGTTTTTT. Translation: CASSEQGDTGELFF.

This CDR3 is CASSATSARNEQFF. The CDR3 coding sequence is TGTGCCAGCAGCGCGACTAGCGCCCGCAATGAGCAGTTCTTC. This sequence joins TRBV7-9 and TRBJ2-1; 8 nucleotides match TRBD2. CDR1 is SEHNR and CDR2 is FQNEAQ in the germline V gene (reference sequence). V dropped 5 bases and J dropped 6; count of bases not matched to a gene: 6. This CDR3 contains 14 residues.

The rearrangement links TRBV6-1 to TRBJ2-7; D may be TRBD2 (5 bases). The CDR3 runs 15 residues. In germline, CDR1 is MNHNS, CDR2 SASEGT. The germline V and J ends were trimmed by 2 bases and 0 bases, with 11 bases remaining between them. The CDR3 coding sequence is TGTGCCAGCAGTGAATACGTCCTAGCCTCCTACGAGCAGTACGTC. Amino acid sequence: CASSEYVLASYEQYV.

This clone was seen only a few times. The V and J genes are TRBV4-2 and TRBJ2-1, with a possible D match to TRBD2 (6 bases). Per the germline V gene, CDR1 is LGHNA and CDR2 is YNFKEQ. V was cut by 4 bases and J by 0 bases, with 10 bases left in between. This CDR3 contains 15 residues. CDR3 coding DNA: TGTGCCAGCAGCCTCCGGGAGTCCTCCTACAATGAGCAGTTCTTC. This encodes CASSLRESSYNEQFF.